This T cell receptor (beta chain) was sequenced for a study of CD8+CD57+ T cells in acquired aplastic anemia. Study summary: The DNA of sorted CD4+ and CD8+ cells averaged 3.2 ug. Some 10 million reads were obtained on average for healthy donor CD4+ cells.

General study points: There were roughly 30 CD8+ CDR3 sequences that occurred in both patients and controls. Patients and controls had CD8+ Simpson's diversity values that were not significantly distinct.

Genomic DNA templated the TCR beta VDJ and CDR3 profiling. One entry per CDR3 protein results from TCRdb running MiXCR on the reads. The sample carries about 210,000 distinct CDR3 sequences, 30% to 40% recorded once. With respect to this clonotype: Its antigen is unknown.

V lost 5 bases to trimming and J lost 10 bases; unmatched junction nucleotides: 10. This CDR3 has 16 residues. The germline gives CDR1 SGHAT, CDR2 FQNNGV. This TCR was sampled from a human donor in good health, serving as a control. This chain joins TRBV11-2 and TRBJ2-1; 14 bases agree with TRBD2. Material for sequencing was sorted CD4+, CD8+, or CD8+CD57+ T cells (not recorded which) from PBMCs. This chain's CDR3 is CASSVGLAGASREQFF. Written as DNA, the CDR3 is TGTGCCAGCAGCGTGGGACTAGCGGGAGCTTCACGAGAGCAGTTCTTC.